One sample yielded the 32 T cell receptor beta chains listed below, sequenced in a study of blood T cell repertoires in COVID-19. The method was immunoSEQ multiplex PCR; TCRdb's version includes in-frame clones alone and lacks a portion of them. The sample lists 290,000 or so clones, around 85% seen once, with roughly 4.6% in the top ten. The sequenced sample was peripheral blood. These receptors were collected from a man aged 45-65 years with active or convalescent COVID-19.

The gene calls are TRBV5-1 and TRBJ2-2; 9 bases align to TRBD1. Germline loops: CDR1 SGHRS, CDR2 YFSETQ. The CDR3 runs 16 residues. Unmatched junction bases numbered 11, after V lost 4 bases and J lost 7 bases. CDR3 sequence (DNA): TGCGCCAGCAGCCCTCGACCGGGACAGGGTCACGGGGAGCTGTTTTTT. Protein sequence: CASSPRPGQGHGELFF.

The chain combines TRBV7-2 with TRBJ1-2; maybe TRBD1 (6 bases). Germline V gene data show CDR1 as SGHTA and CDR2 as FQGNSA. Trimming pared 5 bases from V and 8 bases from J, leaving 21 bases between. CDR3 length equals 15 residues. This CDR3 is CASSDGQIIGGGYTF. CDR3 in DNA: TGTGCCAGCAGCGACGGACAGATCATAGGGGGAGGCTACACCTTC. Complete variable domain (other parts from reference TRBV7-2 and TRBJ1-2): GAGVSQSPSNKVTEKGKDVELRCDPISGHTALYWYRQSLGQGLEFLIYFQGNSAPDKSGLPSDRFSAERTGGSVSTLTIQRTQQEDSAVYLCASSDGQIIGGGYTFGSGTRLTVV.

This sequence joins TRBV9 and TRBJ1-5; 8 bases agree with TRBD1. Germline CDR1 SGDLS, CDR2 YYNGEE. V was clipped by 3 bases and J by 7 bases; unmatched bases: 9. The CDR3 has 15 amino acids. The CDR3 DNA reads TGTGCCAGCAGCGCCGGACAGGGAGGTCACCAGCCCCAGCATTTT. This encodes CASSAGQGGHQPQHF. Filled out from reference TRBV9 and TRBJ1-5, the complete variable domain reads DSGVTQTPKHLITATGQRVTLRCSPRSGDLSVYWYQQSLDQGLQFLIQYYNGEERAKGNILERFSAQQFPDLHSELNLSSLELGDSALYFCASSAGQGGHQPQHFGDGTRLSIL.

This chain links TRBV10-1 with TRBJ2-7; weak D call: TRBD1 (5 bases). The CDR3 extends over 18 amino acids. Germline V lookup: CDR1 WNHNN, CDR2 SYGVQD (reference sequence). Trimming removed 2 bases at V and 2 bases at J, with 22 bases between. CDR3 coding DNA: TGCGCCAGCAGTGAGATCCGGCGACAGCCCTATCGAGCCTACGAGCAGTACTTC. Protein sequence: CASSEIRRQPYRAYEQYF.

The rearrangement uses TRBV1 and TRBJ1-2. TRBV1 is a known pseudogene. This CDR3 region has 15 residues. The CDR3 nucleotides read TGCACCAGCAGCCAAGACCCTGGGAGAGTCTATGGCTACACCTTC. It specifies CTSSQDPGRVYGYTF.

This clone was counted a few times. The rearrangement links TRBV6-5 to TRBJ1-5; D is undetermined. Germline CDR1 is MNHEY and CDR2 is SVGAGI. The V end lost 6 bases, the J end lost 6 bases, and 18 bases lay between the germline ends. The CDR3 contains 15 residues. CDR3 DNA sequence: TGTGCCAGCAGCCTAAGCGGCGTATCTCGTCAGCCCCAGCATTTT. Encoded protein: CASSLSGVSRQPQHF.

V and J are TRBV5-1 and TRBJ2-1, with a weak D call TRBD1 (5 bases). Per the germline V gene, CDR1 is SGHRS and CDR2 is YFSETQ. The CDR3 is 13 residues long. The V end lost 4 bases, the J end lost 6 bases, and 11 bases lay between the germline ends. The CDR3 region is CASSSTGTNEQFF. The CDR3 DNA reads as TGCGCCAGCAGCAGTACAGGAACCAATGAGCAGTTCTTC.

The rearrangement joins TRBV6-2 or TRBV6-3 to TRBJ2-1; 7 bases fit TRBD2. After removal of 4 bases from V and 5 bases from J, the junction contained 8 bases not matched to a gene. Per the germline V gene, CDR1 is MNHEY and CDR2 is SVGEGT. The CDR3 consists of 15 residues. This CDR3 reads CASSLLRTRNNEQFF. In nucleotides, the CDR3 is TGTGCCAGCAGTTTGCTCCGGACTAGGAACAATGAGCAGTTCTTC.

This chain connects TRBV2 to TRBJ1-6, with 7 nucleotides matching TRBD1. This CDR3 has 15 residues. The V gene's germline CDR1 is SNHLY and CDR2 FYNNEI. The ends lost 3 bases at V and 7 bases at J; junction bases unmatched: 6. CDR3 bases: TGTGCCAGCAGTGAGTTGGCAGGGGGAAATTCACCCCTCCACTTT. This sequence encodes CASSELAGGNSPLHF. Using reference TRBV2 and TRBJ1-6 for the parts outside the CDR3, the full variable domain is EPEVTQTPSHQVTQMGQEVILRCVPISNHLYFYWYRQILGQKVEFLVSFYNNEISEKSEIFDDQFSVERPDGSNFTLKIRSTKLEDSAMYFCASSELAGGNSPLHFGNGTRLTVT.

The genes are TRBV5-1 and TRBJ2-5, with 12 bases lining up with TRBD1. This CDR3 spans 16 amino acids. Germline V gives CDR1 SGHRS, CDR2 YFSETQ. V was pared by 7 bases and J by 5 bases, with 12 bases of the junction left unmatched. CDR3 residues: CASSATGTGGAETQYF. The CDR3 region has the DNA TGCGCCAGCTCGGCCACCGGGACAGGGGGCGCGGAGACCCAGTACTTC.

In DNA, the CDR3 is TGTGCCAGCTCACCAGGACAGGGGAGAGTACAAGAGACCCAGTACTTC. Translation gives CASSPGQGRVQETQYF. The chain employs TRBV18 and TRBJ2-5, with TRBD1 identical over 9 bases. With 2 bases clipped from V and 2 bases from J, the junction kept 6 bases outside the gene matches. Germline lookup yields CDR1 KGHSH and CDR2 LQKENI. This CDR3 has 16 residues.

The genes are TRBV3-1 (or the pseudogene TRBV3-2) and TRBJ1-3; tentatively, D is TRBD1 (5 bases). The CDR3 is made up of 16 amino acids. Germline CDR1 reads LGHDT; CDR2 reads YNNKEL (reference sequence). The ends were cut back, 4 bases at V and 3 bases at J, with 16 bases in the middle. The chain's CDR3 is CASSPQDRTGGNTIYF. Here the CDR3 DNA reads TGTGCCAGCAGCCCCCAAGACAGAACCGGTGGAAACACCATATATTTT.

CDR3 sequence reads: CASSRSQGGSYNEQFF. CDR3 in DNA: TGTGCCAGCAGCCGATCCCAGGGTGGGTCCTACAATGAGCAGTTCTTC. The chain combines TRBV11-3 with TRBJ2-1, with D possibly TRBD1 on 5 matching bases. The CDR3 loop spans 16 amino acids. Trimming took off 5 bases at V and 1 base at J, with 15 bases between the two ends. Germline V gene data show CDR1 as SGHNT and CDR2 as YENEEA.

V is TRBV19 and J is TRBJ2-5, with D possibly TRBD2 on 5 matching bases. The CDR3 runs 15 residues. Germline V gene lookup returns CDR1 LNHDA and CDR2 SQIVND (reference sequence). V lost 4 bases and J 5 bases, leaving 17 bases between the germline ends. CDR3 sequence: CASSSGRLGRETQYF. In DNA form, the CDR3 reads TGTGCCAGTAGTAGCGGGCGTTTGGGTCGGGAGACCCAGTACTTC.

This chain links TRBV6-9 with TRBJ2-7; 9 bases align to TRBD2. CDR1 is MNHGY, CDR2 SVAAGI, per germline. The CDR3 has 13 amino acids. Germline trimming cut 6 bases from V and 3 bases from J; bases unmatched to any gene: 3. The CDR3 nucleotides read TGTGCCAGCAGACTAGCGGGCCGCTACGAGCAGTACTTC. Its translation: CASRLAGRYEQYF.

This rearrangement joins TRBV3-1 (or the pseudogene TRBV3-2) to TRBJ1-2; perhaps TRBD1 as D (6 bases). Germline lookup yields CDR1 LGHDT and CDR2 YNNKEL (reference sequence). V lost 0 bases and J lost 8, with 10 bases in between. The CDR3 extends over 13 amino acids. The CDR3: CASSQDAGVGYTF. CDR3 nucleotide sequence: TGTGCCAGCAGCCAAGATGCAGGGGTCGGCTACACCTTC.

The rearrangement joins TRBV5-1 to TRBJ2-1; 8 positions agree with TRBD2. This CDR3 has 16 amino acids. Germline CDR1 SGHRS, CDR2 YFSETQ. After removal of 0 bases from V and 6 bases from J, the junction contained 8 bases not matched to a gene. The CDR3 DNA reads TGCGCCAGCAGCTTGGCCCGGACTAGCATTAGCAATGAGCAGTTCTTC. It specifies CASSLARTSISNEQFF.

The chain combines TRBV2 with TRBJ1-1; TRBD1 is a possible D gene (6 bases). Germline values: CDR1 SNHLY, CDR2 FYNNEI. The CDR3 loop spans 15 amino acids. V shed 5 bases and J shed 2 bases, with 15 bases lying between them. The DNA for the CDR3 is TGTGCCAGCAGTTCCGCAGGGGCTCCAAACACTGAAGCTTTCTTT. It codes for CASSSAGAPNTEAFF.

The chain combines TRBV5-1 with TRBJ2-1; 7 bases map to TRBD2. Per germline, CDR1 SGHRS and CDR2 YFSETQ. CDR3 length: 15 residues. Trimming removed 3 bases from V and 4 bases from J; junction bases left unmatched: 7. DNA of the CDR3: TGCGCCAGCAGCTCCGGGACTACTAATTACAATGAGCAGTTCTTC. This translates into CASSSGTTNYNEQFF.

This clone has more than one count but fewer than ten. V is TRBV4-1 and J is TRBJ1-2, with D perhaps matching TRBD1 (5 bases). Deletions cut 3 bases from V and 2 bases from J, with 16 bases between. The V gene's germline CDR1 is MGHRA and CDR2 YSYEKL. The CDR3 is 16 residues long. CDR3 nucleotide sequence: TGCGCCAGCAGCCACTACCAGGGTTTGGTAAACTATGGCTACACCTTC. It codes for CASSHYQGLVNYGYTF.

This chain uses TRBV4-2 with TRBJ2-1; 9 bases are shared with TRBD1. Losses at the gene ends were 1 base for V and 4 bases for J; bases not matched to a gene: 2. Germline V gene lookup returns CDR1 LGHNA and CDR2 YNFKEQ. This CDR3 comprises 15 residues. CDR3 region: CASSQGTGVYNEQFF. As DNA, the CDR3 is TGTGCCAGCAGCCAAGGGACAGGGGTGTACAATGAGCAGTTCTTC.

This clone was observed once. The chain employs TRBV5-1 and TRBJ2-3; D possibly corresponds to TRBD2 (6 bases). The CDR3 has 16 amino acids. V shed 3 bases and J shed 6 bases, with 20 bases lying between them. From germline, CDR1 is SGHRS and CDR2 YFSETQ. As DNA, the CDR3 is TGCGCCAGCAGCTCCACGGGGGACTCCACGGCTGATACGCAGTATTTT. As protein: CASSSTGDSTADTQYF.

V gene TRBV5-6 combines with J gene TRBJ2-1, with D possibly TRBD2 on 6 matching bases. The germline CDR1 and CDR2 sequences are SGHDT and YYEEEE. Trimming took 1 base from V and 10 from J, leaving 15 bases between them. This CDR3 contains 14 residues. CDR3 residues: CASSLLARDPEQFF. The DNA for the CDR3 is TGTGCCAGCAGCTTGTTGGCGCGGGACCCCGAGCAGTTCTTC.

The chain recombines TRBV6-5 with TRBJ1-2; no definite D call. Trimming removed 6 bases at V and 6 bases at J, with 14 bases between. The V gene's germline CDR1 is MNHEY and CDR2 SVGAGI. The CDR3 consists of 13 residues. CDR3 sequence: CASRDRGRNGYTF. CDR3 nucleotides: TGTGCCAGCAGGGACCGCGGGAGGAATGGCTACACCTTC.

The chain employs TRBV10-3 and TRBJ2-3, with 13 bases identical to TRBD2. This CDR3 has 16 residues. V trimming: 2 bases; J trimming: 7 bases; junction bases outside the gene matches: 6. Germline loops: CDR1 ENHRY, CDR2 SYGVKD. Written as DNA, the CDR3 is TGTGCCATCAGTGAGCCGAGGACTAGCGGGAGTAATACGCAGTATTTT. This encodes CAISEPRTSGSNTQYF.

V and J are TRBV30 and TRBJ2-3; possibly TRBD1 for D (6 bases). Trimming pared 4 bases from V and 2 bases from J, leaving 16 bases between. This CDR3 is built from 15 residues. The germline gives CDR1 GTSNPN, CDR2 SVGIG (reference sequence). The CDR3 region is CAWNLGGKTTDTQYF. Written as DNA, the CDR3 is TGTGCCTGGAACCTAGGGGGTAAAACCACAGATACGCAGTATTTT. Complete variable domain (other parts from reference TRBV30 and TRBJ2-3): SQTIHQWPATLVQPVGSPLSLECTVEGTSNPNLYWYRQAAGRGLQLLFYSVGIGQISSEVPQNLSASRPQDRQFILSSKKLLLSDSGFYLCAWNLGGKTTDTQYFGPGTRLTVL.

The chain joins TRBV7-2 to TRBJ2-7, with 11 bases lining up with TRBD2. Germline V CDR1 and CDR2: SGHTA, FQGNSA. Trimming cost V 3 bases and J 6 bases; bases outside gene matches: 7. The CDR3 is 15 residues long. The CDR3 nucleotides read TGTGCCAGCAGCTTCACGGAACTAGCGGGGGCCGAGCAGTACTTC. Translated, it gives CASSFTELAGAEQYF.

The V gene is TRBV11-2, the J gene TRBJ2-5, with TRBD1 matching over 10 bases. J was trimmed by 5 bases and V by 4 bases; bases with no gene match: 10. Per germline, CDR1 SGHAT and CDR2 FQNNGV. CDR3 length: 16 amino acids. Here the CDR3 DNA reads TGTGCCAGCAGCTCCGTCGGACAGGGGGTTGGGGAGACCCAGTACTTC. It yields the protein CASSSVGQGVGETQYF.

The chain couples TRBV28 to TRBJ2-6, with D uncertain. V gave up 5 bases and J gave up 0 bases, with 11 bases separating them. The CDR3 is 16 amino acids. The germline V gene encodes CDR1 MDHEN and CDR2 SYDVKM. The CDR3 DNA is TGTGCCAGCAGTACCCCCCAGTTCTCTGGGGCCAACGTCCTGACTTTC. Its translation: CASSTPQFSGANVLTF. The whole variable domain, remainder taken from reference TRBV28 and TRBJ2-6, is DVKVTQSSRYLVKRTGEKVFLECVQDMDHENMFWYRQDPGLGLRLIYFSYDVKMKEKGDIPEGYSVSREKKERFSLILESASTNQTSMYLCASSTPQFSGANVLTFGAGSRLTVL.

V gene TRBV4-1 combines with J gene TRBJ1-2, with D uncertain. The CDR3 consists of 15 residues. The germline V and J ends were trimmed by 0 bases and 4 bases, with 12 bases remaining between them. Per the germline V gene, CDR1 is MGHRA and CDR2 is YSYEKL. CDR3 DNA sequence: TGCGCCAGCAGCCAAGATGATAATGGGCTCTATGGCTACACCTTC. Amino acid sequence: CASSQDDNGLYGYTF.

J is TRBJ2-3 and V is TRBV21-1; the table's D call, TRBD1, has no DNA check behind it. TRBV21-1 is noted as a pseudogene. There are 19 residues in the CDR3. The CDR3 nucleotides read TGTGCCAGCAGCAAGCTTACCGGACTCAGGGGGGTGGGCACAGATACGCAGTATTTT. Its protein product is CASSKLTGLRGVGTDTQYF.

The V gene is TRBV10-3, the J gene TRBJ1-2; D is possibly TRBD1 (5 bases). The CDR3 covers 14 residues. V lost 5 bases and J 0 bases, leaving 10 bases between the germline ends. The germline CDR1 and CDR2 sequences are ENHRY and SYGVKD. CDR3 loop: CAISQGGANYGYTF. For the CDR3, the DNA is TGTGCCATCAGTCAGGGCGGAGCTAACTATGGCTACACCTTC.